The present T cell receptor (beta chain) was sequenced within a study of T cell responses to AZD1222 COVID-19 vaccine. In the case of this clone: The antigen is not known.

Study-wide findings and caveats: Within unmutated variant regions lay the reported targets of nearly half of spike-specific TCRs. Spike-specific TCR breadth and depth were elevated following two AZD1222 doses. Donors skewed white British and female; clonal diversity was possibly underestimated.

Profiled with immunoSEQ multiplex PCR; TCRdb holds only in-frame clones, not every one. The data show 100,000 or so clones, with approximately 87% seen just once and around 4.4% held by the top ten. Sequencing used peripheral blood, obtained on day 0 of MenACWY control vaccination. This clonotype originated in an adult in good health.

The DNA for the CDR3 is TGTGCCAGTAGTATAGATCTGGGGGGGAGTGAAGCCGGGGAGCTGTTTTTT. Translation: CASSIDLGGSEAGELFF. V gene TRBV19 combines with J gene TRBJ2-2, with TRBD2 matching over 7 bases. The V gene's germline CDR1 is LNHDA and CDR2 SQIVND (reference sequence). This CDR3 is built from 17 residues. The trim removed 0 bases at V and 6 bases at J, leaving 10 bases unmatched.